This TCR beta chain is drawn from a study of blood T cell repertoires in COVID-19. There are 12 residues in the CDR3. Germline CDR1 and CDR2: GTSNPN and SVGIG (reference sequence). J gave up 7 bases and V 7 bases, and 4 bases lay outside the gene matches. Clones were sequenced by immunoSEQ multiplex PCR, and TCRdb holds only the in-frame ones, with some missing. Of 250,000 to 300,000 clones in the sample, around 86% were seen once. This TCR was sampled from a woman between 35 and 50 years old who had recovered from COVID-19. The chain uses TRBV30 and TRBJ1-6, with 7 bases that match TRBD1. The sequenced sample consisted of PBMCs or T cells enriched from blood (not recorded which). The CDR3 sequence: CAFDRANSPLHF. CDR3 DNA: TGTGCCTTTGACAGGGCGAATTCACCCCTCCACTTT.